A single sample is the source of the 2 T cell receptor beta chains below, sequenced in a study of cytomegalovirus exposure and HLA in healthy donors. The PCR contained 60 Vbeta and 13 Jbeta primers. This table comes from immunoSEQ multiplex PCR, and its TCRdb copy is limited to in-frame clones, with some not included. The table lists about 170,000 clones, with about 0.8% in the top ten. Material for sequencing was PBMCs. The receptors were sampled from a woman aged 18-29 years in good health and CMV-seropositive.

V and J are TRBV6-1 and TRBJ2-7, with a tentative D call TRBD2 (5 bases). This CDR3 is built from 13 residues. Trimming cost V 6 bases and J 6 bases, with 15 bases left between them. Germline V gives CDR1 MNHNS, CDR2 SASEGT. CDR3 amino acids: CASRFGGPREQYF. The CDR3 DNA reads as TGTGCCAGCAGGTTCGGAGGTCCGCGCGAGCAGTACTTC.

The chain couples TRBV4-2 to TRBJ1-1; D unclear. This CDR3 is 14 amino acids long. V was cut by 1 base and J by 1 base, with 7 bases left in between. Germline-derived CDR1 and CDR2 are LGHNA and YNFKEQ. Here the CDR3 DNA reads TGTGCCAGCAGCCAAGTTCGAGCGAACACTGAAGCTTTCTTT. The encoded protein is CASSQVRANTEAFF.